The 23 T cell receptor beta chains listed next were all sequenced from one sample in a study of regulatory T cells in long-lasting Graves disease. Regarding time point: persistent/refractory GD, antithyroid drugs over 5 years with positive TRAb. Researchers made the TCR library from RNA that was extracted from PBMCs. With iRepertoire HTBI primers and Arm-PCR of CDR3 regions, TCR beta libraries were built. TCRdb re-called the multiplex PCR reads with MiXCR, one entry per CDR3 protein. The repertoire holds 400,000 or so distinct CDR3 sequences, around a quarter seen once, with roughly 30% in the top ten. Sequenced here: peripheral blood mononuclear cells (PBMCs), sampled when the disease was refractory, from a patient treated with antithyroid drugs. All receptors come from a female donor with Graves disease.

The J gene is TRBJ1-2, the V gene TRBV7-2, with D possibly being TRBD1 (5 bases). V was clipped by 3 bases and J by 0 bases, with 11 bases between them. This CDR3 region has 15 residues. The germline CDR1 and CDR2 sequences are SGHTA and FQGNSA. The chain's CDR3 is CASSFSTATNYGYTF. The CDR3 DNA reads TGTGCCAGCAGCTTTTCGACAGCAACTAACTATGGCTACACCTTC.

This clonotype was counted many times. The J gene is TRBJ2-1, the V gene TRBV6-5; D may match TRBD1 or TRBD2 (5 bases each). The CDR3 is 13 amino acids. V lost 2 bases to trimming and J lost 7 bases, with 9 bases between them. Germline V lookup: CDR1 MNHEY, CDR2 SVGAGI. CDR3 bases: TGTGCCAGCAGTTACGGGACGATAAATGAGCAGTTCTTC. Translation: CASSYGTINEQFF.

At least ten counts were recorded for this clonotype. At one of its ends the junction is not consistent with the germline gene, which may arise from a read error. CDR3 DNA sequence: TGTGCTAGCAGCCAACAAAGCGGGAGGGGAGGAGAGACCCAGTACTTC. This encodes CASSQQSGRGGETQYF. The chain joins TRBV7-7 to TRBJ2-5, with TRBD2 matching 10 bases. CDR1 is SSHAT, CDR2 FNYEAQ, per germline (reference sequence). This CDR3 is built from 16 residues.

The sample holds many counts of this clonotype. The chain links TRBV2 to TRBJ2-7; no clear D. The CDR3 totals 15 residues. The V and J ends lost 2 bases and 4 bases respectively, with 15 bases between them. Germline assignment: CDR1 SNHLY and CDR2 FYNNEI. CDR3 sequence (DNA): TGTGCCAGCAGTGAATCGGCCGGATTGGGATACGAGCAGTACTTC. This gives the protein CASSESAGLGYEQYF.

The chain is built from TRBV5-1 and TRBJ1-3; no firm D call. V lost 3 bases and J 2 bases, leaving 9 bases between the germline ends. CDR3 length: 14 residues. Germline V gene sequence: CDR1 SGHRS, CDR2 YFSETQ. The CDR3 protein is CASSSGSTGNTIYF. The CDR3, as DNA: TGCGCCAGCAGCTCCGGGAGTACTGGAAACACCATATATTTT.

CDR3 protein: CASSPYGLSYEQYF. The DNA for the CDR3 is TGTGCCAGCAGCCCTTATGGGTTGTCCTACGAGCAGTACTTC. The chain links TRBV7-2 to TRBJ2-7; D ambiguous. The germline gives CDR1 SGHTA, CDR2 FQGNSA. CDR3 length equals 14 residues. Trimming removed 5 bases from V and 1 base from J, with 12 bases in between.

This clonotype has just a few counts. This chain uses TRBV29-1 with TRBJ2-7; 14 bases agree with TRBD2. There are 16 residues in the CDR3. Germline V lookup: CDR1 SQVTM, CDR2 ANQGSEA. The junction had 5 bases not matched to a gene; V was cut back by 1 base and J by 3 bases. This CDR3 reads CSVEAGLAGASYEQYF. DNA for the CDR3: TGCAGCGTTGAAGCGGGACTAGCGGGAGCCAGCTACGAGCAGTACTTC.

J is TRBJ1-2 and V is TRBV27, with TRBD1 as a possible D gene (5 bases). V lost 5 bases, J lost 4 bases, and 8 bases lay in between. Germline V lookup: CDR1 MNHEY, CDR2 SMNVEV (reference sequence). This CDR3 comprises 12 residues. The chain's CDR3 is CASSGAGYGYTF. In DNA form, the CDR3 reads TGTGCCAGCAGTGGGGCCGGCTATGGCTACACCTTC.

The chain recombines TRBV6-1 with TRBJ2-7; perhaps TRBD2 as D (6 bases). V was shortened by 5 bases and J by 1 base, with 15 bases between the two germline ends. Germline V lookup: CDR1 MNHNS, CDR2 SASEGT. The CDR3 contains 15 residues. CDR3: CASSTRQGGSYEQYF. The CDR3 DNA follows: TGTGCCAGCAGTACCAGGCAGGGAGGTTCCTACGAGCAGTACTTC.

This clonotype came up many times. The chain recombines TRBV28 with TRBJ1-1, with a tentative D call TRBD1 (6 bases). With 7 bases removed from V and 8 bases from J, the gap between germline ends came to 14 bases. Germline values: CDR1 MDHEN, CDR2 SYDVKM. This CDR3 spans 12 amino acids. This chain's CDR3 is CASTSRTVEAFF. CDR3 coding DNA: TGTGCCAGCACCTCCAGGACAGTCGAAGCTTTCTTT.

The rearrangement uses TRBV20-1 and TRBJ1-2; D remains ambiguous. From germline, CDR1 is DFQATT and CDR2 SNEGSKA (reference sequence). Trimming pared 1 base from V and 3 bases from J, leaving 15 bases between. The CDR3 runs to 15 residues. The CDR3 nucleotides are TGCAGTGCTAGAGCTCAGGAGGTGGCAGACTATGGCTACACCTTC. This encodes CSARAQEVADYGYTF.

The table lists this clonotype with many counts. The chain recombines TRBV10-3 with TRBJ2-7; D perhaps matches TRBD1 (5 bases). There are 13 residues in the CDR3. Looked up from germline, CDR1 is ENHRY and CDR2 is SYGVKD. V was clipped by 5 bases and J by 3 bases, with 11 bases between them. In DNA, the CDR3 is TGTGCCATCAGTTACGACAGAGACTACGAGCAGTACTTC. Amino acids: CAISYDRDYEQYF.

The gene calls are TRBV28 and TRBJ2-7, with D tentatively TRBD2 (6 bases). The CDR3 sequence is 13 residues long. Trimming took off 6 bases at V and 2 bases at J, with 11 bases between the two ends. CDR1 is MDHEN and CDR2 is SYDVKM in the germline V gene. CDR3 bases: TGTGCCAGCAGGGGGGACTCGGCCTACGAGCAGTACTTC. Translation: CASRGDSAYEQYF.

The V call is TRBV19, the J call TRBJ2-7; 7 bases are a match to TRBD1. Germline trimming cut 5 bases from V and 4 bases from J; bases unmatched to any gene: 5. CDR1 LNHDA and CDR2 SQIVND come from the germline V gene (reference sequence). The CDR3 contains 13 residues. CDR3 in DNA: TGTGCCAGTAGTGACAGGGCGTCTTACGAGCAGTACTTC. Protein: CASSDRASYEQYF.

Worth noting for this clonotype: This may be a read error: a much more frequent sequence differs by one nucleotide. The rearrangement uses TRBV10-3 and TRBJ1-4; 9 positions match TRBD1. V was pared by 10 bases and J by 6 bases, with 6 bases of the junction left unmatched. The CDR3 sequence is 13 residues long. CDR1 ENHRY and CDR2 SYGVKD come from the germline V gene. CDR3 in amino acids: CASKGQGDEKLFF. The CDR3 nucleotides read TGTGCCAGCAAGGGACAGGGAGATGAAAAACTGTTTTTT.

This clonotype was seen a few times. The V gene is TRBV6-5, the J gene TRBJ2-7; D call uncertain. Deletions cut 0 bases from V and 7 bases from J, with 4 bases between. CDR3 length equals 11 residues. The germline V gene has CDR1 MNHEY and CDR2 SVGAGI. The DNA of the CDR3 is TGTGCCAGCAGTTACTCGAGGGAGCAGTACTTC. It specifies CASSYSREQYF.

This clonotype was seen more than once but under ten times. V and J are TRBV11-2 and TRBJ2-6; unclear D gene. The V and J ends lost 1 base and 4 bases respectively, with 2 bases between them. The germline CDR1 and CDR2 sequences are SGHAT and FQNNGV. This CDR3 is 13 amino acids long. CDR3 sequence reads: CASSLVGANVLTF. The CDR3 DNA sequence: TGTGCCAGCAGCTTAGTGGGGGCCAACGTCCTGACTTTC.

This clonotype was observed a few times. V and J are TRBV7-2 and TRBJ2-4; 14 nucleotides align to TRBD2. The CDR3 runs 16 residues. V was pared by 3 bases and J by 6 bases, with 4 bases of the junction left unmatched. The V gene's germline CDR1 is SGHTA and CDR2 FQGNSA. The CDR3 here is CASSLGLAGAANIQYF. Here the CDR3 DNA reads TGTGCCAGCAGCTTGGGACTAGCGGGGGCGGCAAACATTCAGTACTTC.

This clonotype was detected many times. The chain uses TRBV27 and TRBJ2-7; 7 bases fit TRBD2. The CDR3 is 15 residues long. With V trimmed by 2 bases and J by 5 bases, 9 bases remained unmatched. Germline V gene data show CDR1 as MNHEY and CDR2 as SMNVEV (reference sequence). CDR3 protein: CASSLSLGTNHEQYF. For the CDR3, the DNA is TGTGCCAGCAGTTTAAGTCTCGGGACTAACCACGAGCAGTACTTC.

The chain links TRBV19 to TRBJ2-5; 8 bases map to TRBD1. Germline CDR1 reads LNHDA; CDR2 reads SQIVND (reference sequence). The CDR3 is made up of 16 amino acids. V shed 2 bases, J shed 2 bases, and the junction held 7 bases outside the gene matches. The CDR3 sequence is CASSILLGTGQETQYF. As DNA, the CDR3 is TGTGCCAGTAGTATACTCCTCGGGACAGGACAAGAGACCCAGTACTTC.

This clonotype was observed a few times. V is TRBV6-1 and J is TRBJ1-1, with unresolved D. Germline V lookup: CDR1 MNHNS, CDR2 SASEGT. V lost 5 bases, J lost 2 bases, and 9 bases lay in between. The CDR3 runs 13 residues. This CDR3 is CASSKKKNTEAFF. As DNA, the CDR3 is TGTGCCAGCAGTAAGAAGAAAAACACTGAAGCTTTCTTT.

The rearrangement joins TRBV7-9 to TRBJ2-7, with a possible D match to TRBD2 (5 bases). Trimming left V 3 bases short and J 4 bases short, with 13 bases between. From germline, CDR1 is SEHNR and CDR2 FQNEAQ (reference sequence). This CDR3 has 14 residues. CDR3 in DNA: TGTGCCAGCAGCTTCCCCGGGGTTAGGTACGAGCAGTACTTC. Amino acids: CASSFPGVRYEQYF.

This clonotype has a count of ten or more. The V call is TRBV5-6, the J call TRBJ1-4; no reliable D call. This CDR3 has 16 residues. Germline CDR1 and CDR2: SGHDT and YYEEEE. With 1 base removed from V and 8 bases from J, the gap between germline ends came to 18 bases. As DNA, the CDR3 is TGTGCCAGCAGCTTGTGGACCACCACCTTTATGGAAAAACTGTTTTTT. Its protein product is CASSLWTTTFMEKLFF. Full variable domain (remainder filled in from reference TRBV5-6 and TRBJ1-4): DAGVTQSPTHLIKTRGQQVTLRCSPKSGHDTVSWYQQALGQGPQFIFQYYEEEERQRGNFPDRFSGHQFPNYSSELNVNALLLGDSALYLCASSLWTTTFMEKLFFGSGTQLSVL.